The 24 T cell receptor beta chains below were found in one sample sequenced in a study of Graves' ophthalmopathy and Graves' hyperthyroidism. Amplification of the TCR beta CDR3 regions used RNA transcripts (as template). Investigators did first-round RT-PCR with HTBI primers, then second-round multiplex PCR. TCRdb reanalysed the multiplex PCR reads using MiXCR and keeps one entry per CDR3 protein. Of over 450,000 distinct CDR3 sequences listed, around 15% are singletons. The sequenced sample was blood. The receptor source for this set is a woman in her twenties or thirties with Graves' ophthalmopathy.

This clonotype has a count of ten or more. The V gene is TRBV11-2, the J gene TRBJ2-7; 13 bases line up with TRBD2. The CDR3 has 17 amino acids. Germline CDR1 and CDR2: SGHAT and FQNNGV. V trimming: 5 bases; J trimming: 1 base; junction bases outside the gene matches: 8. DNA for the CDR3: TGTGCCAGCAGCGCACCGGGACTAGCGGGAAGGTCCTACGAGCAGTACTTC. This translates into CASSAPGLAGRSYEQYF.

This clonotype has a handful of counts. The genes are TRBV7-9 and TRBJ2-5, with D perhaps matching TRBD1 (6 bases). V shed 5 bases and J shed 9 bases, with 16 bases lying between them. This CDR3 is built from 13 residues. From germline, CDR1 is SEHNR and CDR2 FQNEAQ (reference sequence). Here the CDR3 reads CASSEHRQAAQYF. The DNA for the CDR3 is TGTGCCAGCAGCGAACATCGACAGGCGGCCCAGTACTTC. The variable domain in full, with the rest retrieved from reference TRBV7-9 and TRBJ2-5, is DTGVSQNPRHKITKRGQNVTFRCDPISEHNRLYWYRQTLGQGPEFLTYFQNEAQLEKSRLLSDRFSAERPKGSFSTLEIQRTEQGDSAMYLCASSEHRQAAQYFGPGTRLLVL.

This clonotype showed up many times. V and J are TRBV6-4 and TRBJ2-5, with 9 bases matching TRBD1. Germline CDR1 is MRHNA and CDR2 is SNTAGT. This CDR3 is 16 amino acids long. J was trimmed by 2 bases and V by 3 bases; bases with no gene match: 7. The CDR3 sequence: CASSEGPGQGQETQYF. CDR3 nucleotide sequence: TGTGCCAGCAGTGAGGGTCCGGGACAGGGTCAAGAGACCCAGTACTTC.

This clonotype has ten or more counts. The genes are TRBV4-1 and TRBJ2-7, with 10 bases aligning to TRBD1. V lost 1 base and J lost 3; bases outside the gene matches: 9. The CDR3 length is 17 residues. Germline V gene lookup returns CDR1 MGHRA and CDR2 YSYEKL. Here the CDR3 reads CASSQGALGDRGYEQYF. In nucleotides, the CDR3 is TGCGCCAGCAGCCAAGGAGCTCTCGGGGACAGGGGCTACGAGCAGTACTTC.

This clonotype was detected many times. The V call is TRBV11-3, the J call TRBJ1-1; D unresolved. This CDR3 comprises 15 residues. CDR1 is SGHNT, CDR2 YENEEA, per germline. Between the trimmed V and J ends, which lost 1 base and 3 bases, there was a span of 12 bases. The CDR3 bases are TGTGCCAGCAGCTTAGTCATGGCAGGATACACTGAAGCTTTCTTT. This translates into CASSLVMAGYTEAFF.

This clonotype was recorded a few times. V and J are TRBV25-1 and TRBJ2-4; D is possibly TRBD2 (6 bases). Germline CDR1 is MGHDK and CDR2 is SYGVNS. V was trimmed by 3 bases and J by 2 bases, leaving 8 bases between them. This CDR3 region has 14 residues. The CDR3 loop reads CASSDAGTKNIQYF. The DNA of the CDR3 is TGTGCCAGCAGTGACGCGGGGACCAAAAACATTCAGTACTTC.

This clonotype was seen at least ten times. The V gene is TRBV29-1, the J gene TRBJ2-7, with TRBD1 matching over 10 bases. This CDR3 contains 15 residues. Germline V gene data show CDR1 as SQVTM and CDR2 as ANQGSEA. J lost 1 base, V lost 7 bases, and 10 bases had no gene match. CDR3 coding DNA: TGCAGCGCAATAAAAGGACAGGGGGTATCCTACGAGCAGTACTTC. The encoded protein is CSAIKGQGVSYEQYF.

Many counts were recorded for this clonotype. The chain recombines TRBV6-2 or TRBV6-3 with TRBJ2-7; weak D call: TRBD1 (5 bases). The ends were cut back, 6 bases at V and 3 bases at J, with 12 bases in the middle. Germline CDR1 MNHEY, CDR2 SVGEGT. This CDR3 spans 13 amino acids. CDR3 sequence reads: CASRPPQGYEQYF. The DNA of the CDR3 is TGTGCCAGCAGACCCCCCCAGGGCTACGAGCAGTACTTC.

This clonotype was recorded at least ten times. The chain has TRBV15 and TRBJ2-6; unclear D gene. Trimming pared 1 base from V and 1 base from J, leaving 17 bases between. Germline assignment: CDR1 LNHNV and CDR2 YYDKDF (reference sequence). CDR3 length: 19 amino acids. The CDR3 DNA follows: TGTGCCACCAGCAGAGTGACATCTTCGGAAGAATCTGGGGCCAACGTCCTGACTTTC. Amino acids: CATSRVTSSEESGANVLTF.

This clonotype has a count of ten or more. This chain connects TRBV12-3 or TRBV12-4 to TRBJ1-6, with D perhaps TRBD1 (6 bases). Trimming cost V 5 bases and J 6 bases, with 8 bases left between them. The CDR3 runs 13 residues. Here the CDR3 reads CASSGDTNSPLHF. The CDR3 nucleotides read TGTGCCAGCAGTGGGGACACTAATTCACCCCTCCACTTT.

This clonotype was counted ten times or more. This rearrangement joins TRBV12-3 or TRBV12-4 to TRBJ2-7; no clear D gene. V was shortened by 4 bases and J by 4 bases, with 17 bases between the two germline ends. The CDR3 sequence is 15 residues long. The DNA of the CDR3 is TGTGCCAGCAGTTCCGGCCCAGGCGGAACGTACGAGCAGTACTTC. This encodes CASSSGPGGTYEQYF.

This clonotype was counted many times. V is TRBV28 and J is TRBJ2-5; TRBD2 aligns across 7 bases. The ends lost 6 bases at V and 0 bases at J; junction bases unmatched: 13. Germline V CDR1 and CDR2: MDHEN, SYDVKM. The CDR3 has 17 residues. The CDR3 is CASSALGSGPYQETQYF. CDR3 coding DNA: TGTGCCAGCAGCGCCCTCGGTAGCGGGCCTTACCAAGAGACCCAGTACTTC.

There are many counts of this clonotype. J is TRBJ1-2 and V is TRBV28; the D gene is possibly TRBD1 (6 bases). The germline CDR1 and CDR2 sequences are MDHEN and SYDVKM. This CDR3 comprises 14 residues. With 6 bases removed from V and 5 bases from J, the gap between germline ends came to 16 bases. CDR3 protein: CASRQRGELYGYTF. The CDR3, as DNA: TGTGCCAGCAGACAGAGGGGGGAATTGTATGGCTACACCTTC.

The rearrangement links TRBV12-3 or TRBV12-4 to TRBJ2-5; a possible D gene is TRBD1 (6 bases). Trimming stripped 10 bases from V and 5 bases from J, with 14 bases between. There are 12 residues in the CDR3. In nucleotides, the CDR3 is TGTGCCACCGGGGCAGGGGTGGAGACCCAGTACTTC. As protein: CATGAGVETQYF.

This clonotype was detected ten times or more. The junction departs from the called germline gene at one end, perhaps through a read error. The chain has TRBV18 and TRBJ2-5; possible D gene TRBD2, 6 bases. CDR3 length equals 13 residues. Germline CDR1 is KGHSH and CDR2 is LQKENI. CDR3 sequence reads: CASSPGLQETPYF. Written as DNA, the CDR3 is TGTGCCAGCTCGCCGGGACTGCAAGAGACCCCGTACTTC.

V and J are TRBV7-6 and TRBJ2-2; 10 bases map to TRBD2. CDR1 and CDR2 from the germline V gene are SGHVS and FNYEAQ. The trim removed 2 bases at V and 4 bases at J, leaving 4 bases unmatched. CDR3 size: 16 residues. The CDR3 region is CASSLFSGRGTGELFF. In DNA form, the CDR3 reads TGTGCCAGCAGCTTATTCAGCGGGAGGGGCACCGGGGAGCTGTTTTTT.

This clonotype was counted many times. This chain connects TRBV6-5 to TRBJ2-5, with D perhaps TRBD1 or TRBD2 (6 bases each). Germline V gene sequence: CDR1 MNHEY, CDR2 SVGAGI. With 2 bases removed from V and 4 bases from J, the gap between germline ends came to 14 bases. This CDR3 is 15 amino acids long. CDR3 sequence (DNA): TGTGCCAGCAGTTACCGGCCGGGGGCCCTAGAGACCCAGTACTTC. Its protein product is CASSYRPGALETQYF.

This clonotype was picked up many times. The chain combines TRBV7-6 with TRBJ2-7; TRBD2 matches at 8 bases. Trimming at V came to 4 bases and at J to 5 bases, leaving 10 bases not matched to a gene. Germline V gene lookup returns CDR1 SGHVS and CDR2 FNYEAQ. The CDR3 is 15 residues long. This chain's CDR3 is CASSSSGSPKDEQYF. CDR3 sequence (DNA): TGTGCCAGCAGCTCCAGCGGGAGCCCCAAGGACGAGCAGTACTTC.

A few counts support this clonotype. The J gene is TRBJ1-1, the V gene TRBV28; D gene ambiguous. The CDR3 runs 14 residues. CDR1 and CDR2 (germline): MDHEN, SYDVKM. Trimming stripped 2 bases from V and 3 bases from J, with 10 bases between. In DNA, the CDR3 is TGTGCCAGCAGTTTACGGGTTTTTTACACTGAAGCTTTCTTT. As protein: CASSLRVFYTEAFF. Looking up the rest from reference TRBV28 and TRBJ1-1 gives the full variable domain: DVKVTQSSRYLVKRTGEKVFLECVQDMDHENMFWYRQDPGLGLRLIYFSYDVKMKEKGDIPEGYSVSREKKERFSLILESASTNQTSMYLCASSLRVFYTEAFFGQGTRLTVV.

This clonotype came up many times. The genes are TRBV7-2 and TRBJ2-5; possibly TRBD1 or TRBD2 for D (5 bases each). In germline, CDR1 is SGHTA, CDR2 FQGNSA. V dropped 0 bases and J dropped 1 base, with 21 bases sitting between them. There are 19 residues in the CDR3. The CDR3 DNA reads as TGTGCCAGCAGCTTAGCGGGAGTCTCAGTTTGGGGCCCCCAAGAGACCCAGTACTTC. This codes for CASSLAGVSVWGPQETQYF.

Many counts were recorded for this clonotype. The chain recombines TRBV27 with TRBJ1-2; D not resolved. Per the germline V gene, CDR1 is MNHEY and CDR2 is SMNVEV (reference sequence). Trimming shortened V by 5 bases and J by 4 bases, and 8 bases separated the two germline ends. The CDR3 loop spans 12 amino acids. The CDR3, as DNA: TGTGCCAGCAGTACATTTGGCTATGGCTACACCTTC. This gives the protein CASSTFGYGYTF.

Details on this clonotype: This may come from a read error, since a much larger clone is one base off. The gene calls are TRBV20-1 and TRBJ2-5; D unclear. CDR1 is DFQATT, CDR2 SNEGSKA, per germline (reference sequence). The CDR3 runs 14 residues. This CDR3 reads CSASHGDQLETRYF. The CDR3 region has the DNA TGCAGTGCTAGTCATGGGGATCAGTTGGAGACCCGGTACTTC.

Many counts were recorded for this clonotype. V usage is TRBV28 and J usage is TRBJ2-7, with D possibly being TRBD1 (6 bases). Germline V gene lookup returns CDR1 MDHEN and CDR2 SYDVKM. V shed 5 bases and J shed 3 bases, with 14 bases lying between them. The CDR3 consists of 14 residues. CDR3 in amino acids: CASSPPGHIYEQYF. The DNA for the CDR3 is TGTGCCAGCAGTCCTCCGGGACACATCTACGAGCAGTACTTC.

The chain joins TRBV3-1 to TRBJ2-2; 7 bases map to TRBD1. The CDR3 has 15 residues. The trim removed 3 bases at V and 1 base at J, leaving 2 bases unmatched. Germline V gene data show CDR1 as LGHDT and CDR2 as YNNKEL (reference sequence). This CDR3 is CASSHRQGNTGELFF. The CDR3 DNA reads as TGTGCCAGCAGCCACCGACAGGGGAACACCGGGGAGCTGTTTTTT.